The 13 T cell receptor beta chains given below trace back to one sample, sequenced in a study of blood T cell repertoires in COVID-19. Only in-frame clones appear in the TCRdb table, and some are missing; sequencing was by immunoSEQ multiplex PCR. The sample has more than 110,000 clones, approximately 84% seen once. Input material: peripheral blood. The receptors originated from an older woman with acute or convalescent COVID-19.

The chain recombines TRBV9 with TRBJ1-6; no definite D call. Germline CDR1 SGDLS, CDR2 YYNGEE. Trimming stripped 0 bases from V and 0 bases from J, with 4 bases between. This CDR3 has 15 residues. As DNA, the CDR3 is TGTGCCAGCAGCGTAGCGGGCTCCTATAATTCACCCCTCCACTTT. Translating gives CASSVAGSYNSPLHF.

The gene calls are TRBV25-1 and TRBJ2-2; 11 nucleotides align to TRBD2. This CDR3 is built from 17 residues. J gave up 5 bases and V 6 bases, and 11 bases lay outside the gene matches. The germline V gene encodes CDR1 MGHDK and CDR2 SYGVNS. In DNA, the CDR3 is TGTGCCAGCAGGCACCCACTAGCGGGAGTAACAACCGGGGAGCTGTTTTTT. Encoded protein: CASRHPLAGVTTGELFF.

This chain joins TRBV27 and TRBJ2-7; weak D call: TRBD1 (6 bases). CDR1 and CDR2 from the germline V gene are MNHEY and SMNVEV (reference sequence). The CDR3 runs to 17 residues. The V gene lost 5 bases and the J gene lost 1 base, with 21 bases spanning the gap. The CDR3 region has the DNA TGTGCCAGCAGTCATTTCTCCTTGGGGGCCAGATCCTACGAGCAGTACTTC. This gives the protein CASSHFSLGARSYEQYF.

This clone was counted a few times. The chain combines TRBV5-4 with TRBJ1-1; TRBD1 matches 9 bases. The CDR3 loop spans 14 amino acids. The germline V gene encodes CDR1 SGHNT and CDR2 YYREEE (reference sequence). V was clipped by 4 bases and J by 11 bases; unmatched bases: 12. CDR3 sequence (DNA): TGTGCCAGCAGCGTACCGGGACAGGGAGTTCGTGCTTTCTTT. This gives the protein CASSVPGQGVRAFF.

The rearrangement links TRBV3-1 (or the pseudogene TRBV3-2) to TRBJ2-5, with D unresolved. The germline V and J ends were trimmed by 1 base and 4 bases, with 7 bases remaining between them. The V gene's germline CDR1 is LGHDT and CDR2 YNNKEL (reference sequence). CDR3 length: 13 residues. CDR3 protein: CASSQVPGETQYF. The DNA for the CDR3 is TGTGCCAGCAGCCAAGTTCCGGGAGAGACCCAGTACTTC.

This clone was found a few times. V usage is TRBV15 and J usage is TRBJ2-5; 9 nucleotides align to TRBD2. Trimming at V came to 5 bases and at J to 5 bases, leaving 12 bases not matched to a gene. The germline CDR1 and CDR2 sequences are LNHNV and YYDKDF (reference sequence). The CDR3 is 16 amino acids. CDR3 loop: CATSRGGRANLETQYF. In DNA form, the CDR3 reads TGTGCCACCAGCCGAGGCGGGAGGGCCAATCTCGAGACCCAGTACTTC. Complete variable domain (other parts from reference TRBV15 and TRBJ2-5): DAMVIQNPRYQVTQFGKPVTLSCSQTLNHNVMYWYQQKSSQAPKLLFHYYDKDFNNEADTPDNFQSRRPNTSFCFLDIRSPGLGDTAMYLCATSRGGRANLETQYFGPGTRLLVL.

In its sample, this clone was seen a few times. The chain employs TRBV5-1 and TRBJ2-1, with TRBD2 matching 8 bases. This CDR3 spans 17 amino acids. V was pared by 0 bases and J by 3 bases, with 8 bases of the junction left unmatched. Looked up from germline, CDR1 is SGHRS and CDR2 is YFSETQ. CDR3 in amino acids: CASSLVSASGFYNEQFF. The DNA for the CDR3 is TGCGCCAGCAGCTTGGTATCGGCTAGCGGGTTCTACAATGAGCAGTTCTTC.

V gene TRBV5-8 combines with J gene TRBJ2-2, with 7 bases fitting TRBD1. Germline V gene data show CDR1 as SGHTS and CDR2 as YDEGEE. V lost 5 bases to trimming and J lost 7 bases; unmatched junction nucleotides: 8. CDR3 size: 14 residues. The DNA for the CDR3 is TGTGCCAGCAGGGACAGGTTGCCTCTCGGGGAGCTGTTTTTT. Translating it yields CASRDRLPLGELFF.

CDR3 loop: CASSYTGNTEAFF. The CDR3 DNA reads as TGTGCCAGCAGCTACACAGGAAACACTGAAGCTTTCTTT. The J gene is TRBJ1-1, the V gene TRBV11-3; D possibly corresponds to TRBD1 (5 bases). Trimming took off 4 bases at V and 2 bases at J, with 8 bases between the two ends. CDR1 and CDR2 (germline): SGHNT, YENEEA. The CDR3 totals 13 residues.

V gene TRBV6-2 or TRBV6-3 combines with J gene TRBJ2-3; D unresolved. From germline, CDR1 is MNHEY and CDR2 SVGEGT. Trimming left V 2 bases short and J 3 bases short, with 3 bases between. The CDR3 sequence is 12 residues long. The DNA of the CDR3 is TGTGCCAGCAGTTACCCTACAGATACGCAGTATTTT. Amino acids: CASSYPTDTQYF.

The chain uses TRBV7-9 and TRBJ1-1, with a weak D call TRBD1 (6 bases). Germline assignment: CDR1 SEHNR and CDR2 FQNEAQ (reference sequence). The ends were cut back, 5 bases at V and 6 bases at J, with 16 bases in the middle. The length of the CDR3 is 14 residues. CDR3: CASSIDRLGAEAFF. The CDR3 coding sequence is TGTGCCAGCAGCATCGACAGGTTGGGAGCTGAAGCTTTCTTT.

This chain connects TRBV19 to TRBJ2-1; 7 bases map to TRBD1. This CDR3 region has 14 residues. V lost 5 bases, J lost 6 bases, and 7 bases stayed unmatched. The germline V gene encodes CDR1 LNHDA and CDR2 SQIVND (reference sequence). The CDR3 coding sequence is TGTGCCAGTAGTGCGACAGGGTTTACCAATGAGCAGTTCTTC. It yields the protein CASSATGFTNEQFF.

The chain recombines TRBV5-1 with TRBJ2-5, with TRBD1 identical over 8 bases. CDR1 is SGHRS and CDR2 is YFSETQ in the germline V gene. V was pared by 0 bases and J by 2 bases, with 3 bases of the junction left unmatched. This CDR3 is 15 amino acids long. CDR3 bases: TGCGCCAGCAGCTTGGGGACAGGGTCACAAGAGACCCAGTACTTC. Its translation: CASSLGTGSQETQYF.